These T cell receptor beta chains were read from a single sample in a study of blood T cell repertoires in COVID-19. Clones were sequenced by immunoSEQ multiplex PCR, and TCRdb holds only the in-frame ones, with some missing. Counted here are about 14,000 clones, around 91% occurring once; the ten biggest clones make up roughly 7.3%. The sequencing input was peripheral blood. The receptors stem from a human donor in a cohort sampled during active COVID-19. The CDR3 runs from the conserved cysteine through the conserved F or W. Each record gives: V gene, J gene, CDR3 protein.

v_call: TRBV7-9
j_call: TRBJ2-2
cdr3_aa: CASSFKRNTGELFF

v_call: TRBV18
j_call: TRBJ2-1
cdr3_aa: CASSPKTSGTNNEQFF

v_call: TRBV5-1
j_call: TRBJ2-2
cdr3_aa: CASSLDGARRTGELFF

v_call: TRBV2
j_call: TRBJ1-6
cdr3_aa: CASRPGSTETYNSPLHF

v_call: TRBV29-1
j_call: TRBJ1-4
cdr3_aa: CSVEDRGTNEKLFF

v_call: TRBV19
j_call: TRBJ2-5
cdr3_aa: CASRETGTSFETQYF

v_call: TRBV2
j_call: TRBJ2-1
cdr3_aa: CASSEATGRVGLQFF

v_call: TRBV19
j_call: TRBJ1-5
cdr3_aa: CASSITGYSNQPQHF

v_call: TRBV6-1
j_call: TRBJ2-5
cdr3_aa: CASSETPGETQYF

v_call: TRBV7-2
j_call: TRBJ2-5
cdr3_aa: CASSPSGGETQYF

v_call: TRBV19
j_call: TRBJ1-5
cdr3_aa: CASKAGQSNQPQHF

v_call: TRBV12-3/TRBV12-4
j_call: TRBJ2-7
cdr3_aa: CASSLDRAYEQYF

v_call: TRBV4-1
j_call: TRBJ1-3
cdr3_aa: CASSAPGQGSGNTIYF

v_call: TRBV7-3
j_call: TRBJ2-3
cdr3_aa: CASSLESTDTQYF

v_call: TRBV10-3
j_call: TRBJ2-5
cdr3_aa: CAIRQQATQETQYF

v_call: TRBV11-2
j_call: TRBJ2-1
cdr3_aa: CASSSGTSGTHEQFF

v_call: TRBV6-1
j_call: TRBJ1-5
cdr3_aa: CASSEAGGFRPQHF

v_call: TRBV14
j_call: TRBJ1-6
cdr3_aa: CASTSGQGRSPLHF

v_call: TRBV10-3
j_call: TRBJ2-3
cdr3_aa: CAISEWGTTTDTQYF

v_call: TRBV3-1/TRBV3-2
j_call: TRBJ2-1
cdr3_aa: CASSQDSPALAAYNEQFF

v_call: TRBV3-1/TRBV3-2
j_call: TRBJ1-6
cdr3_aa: CASSQAGQHSPLHF

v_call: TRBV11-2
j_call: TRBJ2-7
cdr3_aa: CASKIDGTGLYEQYF

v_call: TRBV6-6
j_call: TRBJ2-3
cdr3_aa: CASSSADTQYF

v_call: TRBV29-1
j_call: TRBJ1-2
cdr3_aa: CSVDPMRDYGYTF

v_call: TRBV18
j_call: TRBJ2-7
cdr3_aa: CASSPDRNGGLVF

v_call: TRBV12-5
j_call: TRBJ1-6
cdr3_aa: CASAETGGWNSPLHF

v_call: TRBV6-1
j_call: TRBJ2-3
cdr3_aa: CASSEQNTDTQYF

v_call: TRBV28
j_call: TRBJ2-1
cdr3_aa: CASSLETFSGGASYNEQFF

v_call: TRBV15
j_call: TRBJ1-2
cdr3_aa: CATSRASRTGYGYTF

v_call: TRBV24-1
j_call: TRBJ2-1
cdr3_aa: CATAGTGKQFF

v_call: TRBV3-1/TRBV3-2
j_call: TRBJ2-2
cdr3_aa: CASSQATNTGELFF

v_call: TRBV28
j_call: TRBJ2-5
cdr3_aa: CASSSLLAGGGGTQYF

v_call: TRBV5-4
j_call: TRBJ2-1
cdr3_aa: CASSLVSGGDDEQFF

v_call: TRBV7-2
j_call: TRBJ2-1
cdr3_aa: CASSRDSSYNEQFF

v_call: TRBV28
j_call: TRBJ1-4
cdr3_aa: CASSLSSQGLSNEKLFF

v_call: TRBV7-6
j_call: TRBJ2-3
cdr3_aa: CASSLNRDRPTDTQYF

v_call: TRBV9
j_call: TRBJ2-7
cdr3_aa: CASSRAASSYEQYF

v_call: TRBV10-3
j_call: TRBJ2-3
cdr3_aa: CAISRTGGEDTQYF

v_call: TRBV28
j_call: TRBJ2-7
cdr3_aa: CASGTPGVYEQYF

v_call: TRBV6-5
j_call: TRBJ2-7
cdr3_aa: CASSLGGNEQYF

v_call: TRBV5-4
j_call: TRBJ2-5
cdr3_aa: CASSWGDSQETQYF

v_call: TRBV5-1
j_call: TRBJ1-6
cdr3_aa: CASSLAGQGRSPLHF

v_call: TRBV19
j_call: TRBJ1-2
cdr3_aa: CASSGQVQYGYTF

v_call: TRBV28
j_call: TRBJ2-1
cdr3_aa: CASSLDRGGYNEQFF

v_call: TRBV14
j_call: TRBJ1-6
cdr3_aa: CASSSLTGSSYNSPLHF

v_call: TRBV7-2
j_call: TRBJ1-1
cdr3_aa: CASSTQAGRTEAFF

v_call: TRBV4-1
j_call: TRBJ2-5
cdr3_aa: CASSQDYLAGRLETQYF